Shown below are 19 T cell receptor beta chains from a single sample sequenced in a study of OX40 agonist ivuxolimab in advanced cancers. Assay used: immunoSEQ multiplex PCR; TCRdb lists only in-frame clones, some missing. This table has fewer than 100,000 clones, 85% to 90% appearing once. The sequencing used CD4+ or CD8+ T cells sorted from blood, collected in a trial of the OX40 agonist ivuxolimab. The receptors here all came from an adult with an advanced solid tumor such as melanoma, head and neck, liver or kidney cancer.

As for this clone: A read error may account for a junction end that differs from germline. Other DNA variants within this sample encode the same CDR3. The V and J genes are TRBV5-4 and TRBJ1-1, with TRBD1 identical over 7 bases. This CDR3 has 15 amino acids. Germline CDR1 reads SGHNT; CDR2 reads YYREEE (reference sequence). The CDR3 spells CASSLGQGGDTEAFF. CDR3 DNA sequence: TGTGCCAGCAGCTTAGGGCAGGGGGGGGACACTGAAGCTTTCTTC.

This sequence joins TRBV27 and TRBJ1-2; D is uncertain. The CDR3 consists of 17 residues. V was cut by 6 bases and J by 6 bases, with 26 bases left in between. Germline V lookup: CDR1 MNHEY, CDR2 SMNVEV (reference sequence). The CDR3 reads CASSSAGTSDTNHGYTF. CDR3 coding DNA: TGTGCCAGCAGCTCCGCCGGAACCAGTGACACGAATCATGGCTACACCTTC.

DNA of the CDR3: TGTGCCAGCAGCTTATATCTAGCGGGAGAATTTACAGATACGCAGTATTTT. Translating gives CASSLYLAGEFTDTQYF. V is TRBV7-3 and J is TRBJ2-3; 10 bases fit TRBD2. There are 17 residues in the CDR3. The junction had 8 bases not matched to a gene; V was cut back by 2 bases and J by 3 bases. CDR1 and CDR2 from the germline V gene are SGHTA and FQGTGA.

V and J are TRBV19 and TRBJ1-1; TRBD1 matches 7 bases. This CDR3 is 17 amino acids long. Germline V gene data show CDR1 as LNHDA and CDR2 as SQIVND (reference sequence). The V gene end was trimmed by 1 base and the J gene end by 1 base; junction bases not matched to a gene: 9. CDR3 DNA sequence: TGTGCCAGTAGTATAGCCAGCCCAAGGACAGGGAACACTGAAGCTTTCTTT. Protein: CASSIASPRTGNTEAFF.

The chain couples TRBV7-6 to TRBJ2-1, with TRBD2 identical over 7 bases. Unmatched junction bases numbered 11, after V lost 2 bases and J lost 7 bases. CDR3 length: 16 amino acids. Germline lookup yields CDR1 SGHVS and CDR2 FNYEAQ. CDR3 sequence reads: CASSLYLAERTNEQFF. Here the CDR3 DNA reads TGTGCCAGCAGCTTATACCTAGCGGAGAGAACAAATGAGCAGTTCTTC.

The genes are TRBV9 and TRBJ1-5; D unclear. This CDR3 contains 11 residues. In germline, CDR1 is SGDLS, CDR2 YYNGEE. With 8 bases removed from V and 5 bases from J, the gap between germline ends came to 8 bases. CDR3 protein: CARGTDQPQHF. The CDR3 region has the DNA TGTGCCAGAGGAACGGATCAGCCCCAGCATTTT.

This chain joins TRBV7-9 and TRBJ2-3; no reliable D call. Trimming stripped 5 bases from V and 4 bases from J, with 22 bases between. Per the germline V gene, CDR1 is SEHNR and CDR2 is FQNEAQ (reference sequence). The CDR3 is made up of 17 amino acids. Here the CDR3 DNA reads TGTGCCAGCAGCAGTAGTGGGCACTACATCAGTTCAGATACGCAGTATTTT. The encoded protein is CASSSSGHYISSDTQYF.

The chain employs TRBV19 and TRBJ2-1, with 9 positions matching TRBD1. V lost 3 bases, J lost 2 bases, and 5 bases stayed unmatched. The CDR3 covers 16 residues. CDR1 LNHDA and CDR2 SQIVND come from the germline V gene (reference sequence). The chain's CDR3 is CASSMWDRDPYNEQFF. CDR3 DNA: TGTGCCAGTAGTATGTGGGACAGGGACCCCTACAATGAGCAGTTCTTC.

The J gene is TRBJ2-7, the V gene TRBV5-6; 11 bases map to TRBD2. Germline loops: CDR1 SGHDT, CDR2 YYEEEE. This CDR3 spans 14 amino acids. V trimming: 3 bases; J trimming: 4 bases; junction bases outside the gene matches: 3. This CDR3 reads CASSSGLAVYEQYF. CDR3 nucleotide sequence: TGTGCCAGCAGCTCGGGACTAGCGGTTTACGAGCAGTACTTC. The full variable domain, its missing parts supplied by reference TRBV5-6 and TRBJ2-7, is DAGVTQSPTHLIKTRGQQVTLRCSPKSGHDTVSWYQQALGQGPQFIFQYYEEEERQRGNFPDRFSGHQFPNYSSELNVNALLLGDSALYLCASSSGLAVYEQYFGPGTRLTVT.

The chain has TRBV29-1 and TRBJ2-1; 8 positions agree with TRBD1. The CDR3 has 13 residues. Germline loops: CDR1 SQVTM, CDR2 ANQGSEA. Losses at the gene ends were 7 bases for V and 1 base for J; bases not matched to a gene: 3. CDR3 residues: CSGDRPSYNEQFF. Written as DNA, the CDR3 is TGCAGCGGGGACAGGCCATCCTACAATGAGCAGTTCTTC.

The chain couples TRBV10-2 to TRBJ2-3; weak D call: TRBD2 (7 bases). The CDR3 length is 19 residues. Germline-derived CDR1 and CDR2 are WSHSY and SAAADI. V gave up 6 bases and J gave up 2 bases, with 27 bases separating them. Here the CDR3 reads CASRGQLQSPGLNTDTQYF. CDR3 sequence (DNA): TGCGCCAGCAGAGGACAGCTCCAATCCCCGGGACTAAACACAGATACGCAGTATTTT.

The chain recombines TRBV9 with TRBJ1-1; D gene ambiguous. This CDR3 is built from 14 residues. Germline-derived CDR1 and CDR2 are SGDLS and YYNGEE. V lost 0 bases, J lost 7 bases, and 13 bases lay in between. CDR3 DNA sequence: TGTGCCAGCAGCGTAGGCCGGAGGGTCAGTGAAGCTTTCTTT. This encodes CASSVGRRVSEAFF.

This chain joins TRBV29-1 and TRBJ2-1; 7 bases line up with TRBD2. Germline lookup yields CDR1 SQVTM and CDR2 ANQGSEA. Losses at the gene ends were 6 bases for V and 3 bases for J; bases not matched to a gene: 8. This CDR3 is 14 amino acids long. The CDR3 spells CSVARASGYNEQFF. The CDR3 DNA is TGCAGCGTGGCGAGAGCTAGCGGCTACAATGAGCAGTTCTTC.

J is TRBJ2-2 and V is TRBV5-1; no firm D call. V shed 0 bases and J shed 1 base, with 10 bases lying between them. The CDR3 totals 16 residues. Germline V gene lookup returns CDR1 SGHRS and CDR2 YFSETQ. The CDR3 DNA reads TGCGCCAGCAGCTTGGAGGCCAGACTGAACACCGGGGAGCTGTTTTTT. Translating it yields CASSLEARLNTGELFF.

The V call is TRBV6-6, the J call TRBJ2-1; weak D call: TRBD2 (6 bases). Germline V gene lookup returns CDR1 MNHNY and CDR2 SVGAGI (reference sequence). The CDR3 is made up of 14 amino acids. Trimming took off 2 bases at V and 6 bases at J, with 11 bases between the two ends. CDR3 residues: CASSYGEEGNEQFF. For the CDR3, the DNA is TGTGCCAGCAGTTACGGAGAGGAGGGCAATGAGCAGTTCTTC.

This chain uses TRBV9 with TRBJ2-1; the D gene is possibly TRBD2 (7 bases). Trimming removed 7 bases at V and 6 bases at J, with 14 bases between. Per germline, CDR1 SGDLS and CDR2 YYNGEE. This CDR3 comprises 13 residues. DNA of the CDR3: TGTGCCAGCGGGGGGGCTAGCGGCAATGAGCAGTTCTTC. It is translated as CASGGASGNEQFF.

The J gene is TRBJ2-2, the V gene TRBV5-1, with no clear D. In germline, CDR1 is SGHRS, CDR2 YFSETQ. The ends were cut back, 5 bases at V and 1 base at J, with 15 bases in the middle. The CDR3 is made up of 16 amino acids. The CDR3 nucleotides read TGCGCCAGCAGATCTTCCAGTCTTAGGAACACCGGGGAGCTGTTTTTT. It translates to CASRSSSLRNTGELFF.

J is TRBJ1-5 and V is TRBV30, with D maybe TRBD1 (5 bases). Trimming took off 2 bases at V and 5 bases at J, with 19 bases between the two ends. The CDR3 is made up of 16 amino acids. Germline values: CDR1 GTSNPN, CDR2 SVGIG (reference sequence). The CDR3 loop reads CAWSMTGGDWHQPQHF. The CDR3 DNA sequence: TGTGCCTGGAGTATGACCGGGGGTGATTGGCATCAGCCCCAGCATTTT.

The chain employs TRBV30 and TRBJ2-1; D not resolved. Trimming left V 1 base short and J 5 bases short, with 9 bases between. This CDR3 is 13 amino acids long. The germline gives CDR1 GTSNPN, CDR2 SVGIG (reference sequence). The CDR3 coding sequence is TGTGCCTGGAGTGGTTTGCGGCACAATGAGCAGTTCTTC. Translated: CAWSGLRHNEQFF.